This T cell receptor (beta chain) was captured in a study of cytomegalovirus exposure and HLA in healthy donors. Turning to the study itself: Of 300 to 450 genotyped donors, 81% clustered with self-reported Caucasian donors.

The V segment lost 3 bases and the J segment 4 bases; nucleotides outside the gene matches: 8. This CDR3 is built from 17 residues. Amplification used 60 Vbeta primers and 13 Jbeta primers. The method was immunoSEQ multiplex PCR; TCRdb's version includes in-frame clones alone and lacks a portion of them. The sample records about 120,000 clones, around 80% being singletons. This clone was counted a single time. Its antigen is unidentified. Findings of the study overall: Presence/absence results assume similar sequencing depth per donor, which may not hold. Testing in vitro showed a few CMV-associated chains specific for CMV antigens.

This chain links TRBV23-1 with TRBJ1-5, with TRBD1 matching over 11 bases. Being an ORF, TRBV23-1 has a function that is uncertain. This TCR was recovered from a woman aged 18-29 years in good health and CMV-seronegative. The sequenced material came from PBMCs. CDR3 nucleotide sequence: TGCGCCAGCAGTCACCCGGGACAGGGGGGGGGTAATCAGCCCCAGCATTTT. It is translated as CASSHPGQGGGNQPQHF.